This T cell receptor (beta chain) appears in the sequencing data of a study of blood T cell repertoires in COVID-19. Study details: Samples came from the United States, Italy and Spain, spanning acute and convalescent COVID-19. T cells, B-cell-depleted T cells, or PBMCs supplied cDNA or gDNA.

In the authors' methods: Reference gene primer amplification gave estimated nucleated cell counts. Sequencing used immunoSEQ multiplex PCR; TCRdb keeps in-frame clones, though not all of them. V and J calls and clone size come straight from that table; D and trimming were deduced from the DNA. The table lists under 90,000 clones, around 75% of them singletons. The CDR3 has 15 residues. The junction had 2 bases not matched to a gene; V was cut back by 0 bases and J by 1 base. Germline-derived CDR1 and CDR2 are SGDLS and YYNGEE. The V call is TRBV9, the J call TRBJ2-7; 9 bases match TRBD2. The sequenced sample consisted of peripheral blood. The receptor was derived from a woman older than 75 with active or convalescent COVID-19. This chain's CDR3 is CASSVDAGGSYEQYF. DNA of the CDR3: TGTGCCAGCAGCGTAGACGCGGGAGGGTCCTACGAGCAGTACTTC.